This TCR beta chain is from a study of cytomegalovirus exposure and HLA in healthy donors. The sample holds a few counts of this clone. Its matching antigen is unknown. The study ran its PCR with 60 Vbeta and 13 Jbeta primers. Sequencing used immunoSEQ multiplex PCR; TCRdb keeps in-frame clones, though not all of them. The repertoire holds fewer than 120,000 clones, with around 84% as singletons. General study results and limits: It was assumed in the presence/absence analyses that sequencing depth was roughly uniform across donors. TCR beta chains associated with HLA were, in a later analysis, more clonally expanded than equally common others. High specificity and sensitivity for cytomegalovirus status were reported for the classifier.

This CDR3 comprises 14 residues. The germline gives CDR1 LNHDA, CDR2 SQIVND (reference sequence). V was clipped by 9 bases and J by 1 base, with 12 bases between them. The sample consisted of PBMCs. The gene calls are TRBV19 and TRBJ2-2; D may be TRBD2 (6 bases). This clonotype was sampled from a woman aged 30 to 39 in good health and CMV-seronegative. CDR3 region: CASRLDWNTGELFF. The CDR3 coding sequence is TGTGCCAGCCGACTAGATTGGAACACCGGGGAGCTGTTTTTT.